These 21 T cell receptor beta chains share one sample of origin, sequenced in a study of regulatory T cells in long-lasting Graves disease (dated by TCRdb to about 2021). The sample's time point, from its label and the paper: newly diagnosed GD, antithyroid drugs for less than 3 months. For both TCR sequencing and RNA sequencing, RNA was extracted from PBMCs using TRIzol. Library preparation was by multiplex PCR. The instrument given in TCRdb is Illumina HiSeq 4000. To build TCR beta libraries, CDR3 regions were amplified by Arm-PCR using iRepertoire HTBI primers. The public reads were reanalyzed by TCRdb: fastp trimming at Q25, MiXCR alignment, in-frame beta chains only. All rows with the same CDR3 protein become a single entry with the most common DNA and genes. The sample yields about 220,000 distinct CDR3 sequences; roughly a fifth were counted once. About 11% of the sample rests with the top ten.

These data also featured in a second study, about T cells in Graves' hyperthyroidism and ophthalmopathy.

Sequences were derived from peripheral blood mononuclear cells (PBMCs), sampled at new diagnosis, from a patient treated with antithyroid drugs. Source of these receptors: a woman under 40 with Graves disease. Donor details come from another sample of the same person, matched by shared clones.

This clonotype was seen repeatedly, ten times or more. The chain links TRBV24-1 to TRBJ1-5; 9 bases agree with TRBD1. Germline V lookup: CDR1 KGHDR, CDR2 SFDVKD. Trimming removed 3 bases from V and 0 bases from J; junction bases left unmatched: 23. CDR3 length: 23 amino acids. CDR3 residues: CATSDGGIDRGIFIENSNQPQHF. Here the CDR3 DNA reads TGTGCCACCAGTGATGGGGGTATAGACAGGGGGATATTTATAGAGAATAGCAATCAGCCCCAGCATTTT.

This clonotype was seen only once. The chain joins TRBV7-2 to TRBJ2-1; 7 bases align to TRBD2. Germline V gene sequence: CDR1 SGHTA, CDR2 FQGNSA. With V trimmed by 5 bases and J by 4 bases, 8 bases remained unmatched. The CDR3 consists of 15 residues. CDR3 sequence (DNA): TGTGCCAGCAGCACCTCTAGCGGTCCGTACAATGAGCAGTTCTTC. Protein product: CASSTSSGPYNEQFF.

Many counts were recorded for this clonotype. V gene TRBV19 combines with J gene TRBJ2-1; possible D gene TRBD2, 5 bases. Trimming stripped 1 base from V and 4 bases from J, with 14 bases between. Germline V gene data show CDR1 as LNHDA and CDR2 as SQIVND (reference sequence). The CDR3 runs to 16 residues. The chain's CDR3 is CASSIAQRQSYNEQFF. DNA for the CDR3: TGTGCCAGTAGTATAGCCCAGCGGCAAAGTTACAATGAGCAGTTCTTC.

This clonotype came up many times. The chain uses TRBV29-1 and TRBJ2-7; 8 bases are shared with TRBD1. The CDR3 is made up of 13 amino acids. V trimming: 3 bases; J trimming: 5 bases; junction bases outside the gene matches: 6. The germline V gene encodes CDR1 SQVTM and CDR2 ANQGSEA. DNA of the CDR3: TGCAGCGTTGACGGCAGGGGGCTAGACGAGCAGTACTTC. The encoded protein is CSVDGRGLDEQYF.

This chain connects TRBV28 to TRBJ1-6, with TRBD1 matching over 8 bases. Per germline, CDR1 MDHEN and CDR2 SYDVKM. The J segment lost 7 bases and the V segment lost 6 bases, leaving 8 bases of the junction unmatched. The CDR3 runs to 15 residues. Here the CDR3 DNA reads TGTGCCAGCAGCACACCGACAGGGGAGAATTCACCCCTCCACTTT. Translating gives CASSTPTGENSPLHF.

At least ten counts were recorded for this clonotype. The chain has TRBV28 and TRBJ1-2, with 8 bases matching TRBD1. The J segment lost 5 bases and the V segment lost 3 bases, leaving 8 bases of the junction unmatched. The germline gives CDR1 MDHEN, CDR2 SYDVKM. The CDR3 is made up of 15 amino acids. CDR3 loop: CASSFTGGRRYGYTF. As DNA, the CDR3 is TGTGCCAGCAGTTTCACAGGGGGAAGGCGGTATGGCTACACCTTC.

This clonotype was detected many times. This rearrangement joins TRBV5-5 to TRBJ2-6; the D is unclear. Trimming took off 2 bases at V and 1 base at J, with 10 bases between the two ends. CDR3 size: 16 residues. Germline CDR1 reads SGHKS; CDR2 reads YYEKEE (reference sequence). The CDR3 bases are TGTGCCAGCAGCTTTGTCGGTAAATCTGGGGCCAACGTCCTGACTTTC. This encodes CASSFVGKSGANVLTF. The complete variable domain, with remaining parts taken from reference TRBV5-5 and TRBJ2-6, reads DAGVTQSPTHLIKTRGQQVTLRCSPISGHKSVSWYQQVLGQGPQFIFQYYEKEERGRGNFPDRFSARQFPNYSSELNVNALLLGDSALYLCASSFVGKSGANVLTFGAGSRLTVL.

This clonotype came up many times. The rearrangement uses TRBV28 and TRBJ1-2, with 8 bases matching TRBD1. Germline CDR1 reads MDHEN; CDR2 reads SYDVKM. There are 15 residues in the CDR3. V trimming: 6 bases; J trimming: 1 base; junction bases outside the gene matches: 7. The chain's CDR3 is CASRLRDRLNYGYTF. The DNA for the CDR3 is TGTGCCAGCAGGCTCCGGGACAGGCTTAACTATGGCTACACCTTC.

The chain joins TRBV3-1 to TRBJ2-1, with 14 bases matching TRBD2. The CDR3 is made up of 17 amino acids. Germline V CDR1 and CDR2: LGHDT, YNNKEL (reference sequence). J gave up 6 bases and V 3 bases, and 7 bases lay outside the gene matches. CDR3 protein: CASSHSTSGRASNEQFF. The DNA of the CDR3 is TGTGCCAGCAGCCATTCGACTAGCGGGAGGGCCAGCAATGAGCAGTTCTTC.

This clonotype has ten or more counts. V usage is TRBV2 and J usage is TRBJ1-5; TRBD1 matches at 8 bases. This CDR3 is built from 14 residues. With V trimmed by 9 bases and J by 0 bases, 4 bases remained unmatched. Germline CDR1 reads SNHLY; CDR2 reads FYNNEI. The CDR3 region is CASQGAYSNQPQHF. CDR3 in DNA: TGTGCCAGTCAGGGGGCCTATAGCAATCAGCCCCAGCATTTT.

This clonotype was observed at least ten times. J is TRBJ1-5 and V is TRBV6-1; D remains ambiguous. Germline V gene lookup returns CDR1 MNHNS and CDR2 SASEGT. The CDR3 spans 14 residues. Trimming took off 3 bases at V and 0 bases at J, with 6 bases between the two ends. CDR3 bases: TGTGCCAGCAGTGACAGGTATAGCAATCAGCCCCAGCATTTT. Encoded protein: CASSDRYSNQPQHF.

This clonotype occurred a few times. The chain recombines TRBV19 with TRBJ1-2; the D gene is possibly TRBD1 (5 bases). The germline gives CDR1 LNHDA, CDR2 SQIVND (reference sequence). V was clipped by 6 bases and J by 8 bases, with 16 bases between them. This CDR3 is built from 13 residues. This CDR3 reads CASRPEGVGGYTF. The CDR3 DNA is TGTGCCAGTAGGCCGGAAGGGGTTGGGGGCTACACCTTC.

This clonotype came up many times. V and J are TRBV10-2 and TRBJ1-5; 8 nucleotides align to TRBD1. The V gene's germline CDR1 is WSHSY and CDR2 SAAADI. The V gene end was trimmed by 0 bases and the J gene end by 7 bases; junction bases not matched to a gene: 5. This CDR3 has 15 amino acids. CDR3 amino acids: CASSESTGVGQPQHF. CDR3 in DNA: TGCGCCAGCAGTGAGTCGACAGGGGTAGGGCAGCCCCAGCATTTT.

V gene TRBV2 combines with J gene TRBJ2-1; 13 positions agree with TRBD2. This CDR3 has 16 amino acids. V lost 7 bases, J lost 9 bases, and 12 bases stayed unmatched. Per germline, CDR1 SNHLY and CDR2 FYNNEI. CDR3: CASNLSGLAGAVEQFF. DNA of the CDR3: TGTGCCAGCAACCTCTCCGGACTAGCGGGAGCCGTTGAGCAGTTCTTC.

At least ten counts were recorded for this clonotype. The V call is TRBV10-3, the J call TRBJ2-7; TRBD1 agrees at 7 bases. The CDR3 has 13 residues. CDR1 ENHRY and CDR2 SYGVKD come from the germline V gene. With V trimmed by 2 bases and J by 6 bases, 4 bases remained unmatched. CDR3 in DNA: TGTGCCATCAGTGAGCAGGGGGTCGGCGAGCAGTACTTC. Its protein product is CAISEQGVGEQYF.

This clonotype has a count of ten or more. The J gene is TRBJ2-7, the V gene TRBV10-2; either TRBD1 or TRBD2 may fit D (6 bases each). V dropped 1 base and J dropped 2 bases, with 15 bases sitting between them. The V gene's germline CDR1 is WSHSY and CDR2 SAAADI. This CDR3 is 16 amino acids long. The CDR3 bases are TGCGCCAGCAGTGAGTTGGGGGGCGGCTTGCCCTACGAGCAGTACTTC. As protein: CASSELGGGLPYEQYF.

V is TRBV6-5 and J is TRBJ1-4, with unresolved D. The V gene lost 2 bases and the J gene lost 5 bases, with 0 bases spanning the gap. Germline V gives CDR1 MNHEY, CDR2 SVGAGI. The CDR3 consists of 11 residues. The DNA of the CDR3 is TGTGCCAGCAGTTACAATGAAAAACTGTTTTTT. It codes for CASSYNEKLFF.

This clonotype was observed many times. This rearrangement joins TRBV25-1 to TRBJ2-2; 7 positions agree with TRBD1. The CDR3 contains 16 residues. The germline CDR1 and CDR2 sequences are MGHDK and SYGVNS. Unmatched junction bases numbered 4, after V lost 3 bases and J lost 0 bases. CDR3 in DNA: TGTGCCAGCAGTGATTCGGGACAGCCGAACACCGGGGAGCTGTTTTTT. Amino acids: CASSDSGQPNTGELFF.

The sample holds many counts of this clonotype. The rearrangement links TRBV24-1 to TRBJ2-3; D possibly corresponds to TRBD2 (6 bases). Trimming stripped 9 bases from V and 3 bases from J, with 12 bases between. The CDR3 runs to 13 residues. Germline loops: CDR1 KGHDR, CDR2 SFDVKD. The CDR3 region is CATGTQNTDTQYF. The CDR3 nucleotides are TGTGCCACCGGGACTCAAAATACAGATACGCAGTATTTT.

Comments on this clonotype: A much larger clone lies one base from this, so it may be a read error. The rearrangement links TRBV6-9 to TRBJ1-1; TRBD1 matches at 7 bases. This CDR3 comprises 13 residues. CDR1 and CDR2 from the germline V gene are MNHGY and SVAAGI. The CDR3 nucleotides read TGTACCAGCAGTTACCGGACAGGCGCTGAAGCTTTCTTT. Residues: CTSSYRTGAEAFF.

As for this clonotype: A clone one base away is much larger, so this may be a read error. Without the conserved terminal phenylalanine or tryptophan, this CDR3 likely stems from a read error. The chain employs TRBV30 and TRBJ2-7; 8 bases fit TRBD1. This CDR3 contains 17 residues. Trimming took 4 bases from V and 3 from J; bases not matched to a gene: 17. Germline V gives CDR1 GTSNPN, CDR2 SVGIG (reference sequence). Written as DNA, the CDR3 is TGTGCCTGGACCGGGACAGGAAATCGCAAGAGGGACTACGAGCAGTACTTG. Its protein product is CAWTGTGNRKRDYEQYL.